This T cell receptor (beta chain) is from a study of human T cells and chemical hapten exposure. The study, taken as a whole, reports: Donors, who had alopecia, may show an immune response that differs from healthy people's.

This clonotype was detected a few times. Its antigen is unknown. Time point specified: patch test 1, 2 weeks after DPC sensitization. The treatment is: therapeutic diphenylcyclopropenone sensitization with weekly scalp DPC. The library tagged each cDNA molecule with unique molecular identifiers. TCRdb re-called the RACE reads with MiXCR, one entry per CDR3 protein. Among 65,000 to 95,000 distinct CDR3 sequences listed, about 11% were seen once. The input for sequencing was whole blood, taken in connection with sensitization to the hapten diphenylcyclopropenone (DPC). This clonotype was obtained from a woman aged 55 to 70 with alopecia areata. Some clones in this sample may be carry-over from other donors' samples.

The DNA of the CDR3 is TGTGCCAGCAGCCTAGACCCCCTGGACGGCTACACCTTC. Amino acids: CASSLDPLDGYTF. The chain uses TRBV7-2 and TRBJ1-2; D is unresolved. Trimming stripped 5 bases from V and 8 bases from J, with 15 bases between. CDR1 is SGHTA, CDR2 FQGNSA, per germline. There are 13 residues in the CDR3.